The 32 T cell receptor beta chains in this list originate from one sample, sequenced in a study of vaccination and CD4 T cells after COVID-19. These TCRs' antigens remain unknown. Noted treatment: roughly 10-day PBMC culture with coronavirus spike peptide pools or control peptides (ViraFEST assay). Those CD4+ T cells from the unexposed donor predate the COVID-19 pandemic (2011-2018). Researchers used the Oncomine TCR Beta short-read assay to sequence DNA from cultured CD4+ T cells. Using its own MiXCR run on the PCR reads, TCRdb lists one record per CDR3 protein. The profile shows approximately 9,300 distinct CDR3 sequences, less than 70% of them singletons. Sequenced material: CD4+ T cells from blood, cultured in vitro. These receptor sequences come from a human donor in good health.

This clonotype was recorded once. CDR3 nucleotides: TGTGCCAGCAGTTACCATCGAGCGGGGGGCATCTCCTACAATGAGCAGTTCTTC. Its protein product is CASSYHRAGGISYNEQFF. The chain links TRBV6-2 or TRBV6-3 to TRBJ2-1; 9 nucleotides match TRBD2. The CDR3 is 18 residues long. Germline V gene sequence: CDR1 MNHEY, CDR2 SVGEGT. V lost 2 bases, J lost 0 bases, and 8 bases stayed unmatched.

This clonotype has only a few counts. J is TRBJ1-1 and V is TRBV19; D remains unclear. The V and J ends lost 3 bases and 0 bases respectively, with 17 bases between them. This CDR3 is built from 17 residues. The V gene's germline CDR1 is LNHDA and CDR2 SQIVND (reference sequence). The CDR3 DNA reads as TGTGCCAGTAGTATTCTAAGGGTTGCGGGAATGAACACTGAAGCTTTCTTT. This encodes CASSILRVAGMNTEAFF.

This clonotype was seen more than once but under ten times. This chain connects TRBV7-9 to TRBJ2-3; D unresolved. CDR1 and CDR2 (germline): SEHNR, FQNEAQ (reference sequence). Trimming removed 8 bases at V and 0 bases at J, with 18 bases between. There are 16 residues in the CDR3. CDR3 loop: CASGHGRAASTDTQYF. CDR3 DNA: TGTGCCAGCGGGCATGGTCGGGCGGCGAGCACAGATACGCAGTATTTT.

This rearrangement joins TRBV28 to TRBJ1-1; D uncertain. With 1 base removed from V and 11 bases from J, the gap between germline ends came to 11 bases. CDR1 is MDHEN, CDR2 SYDVKM, per germline. There are 12 residues in the CDR3. CDR3 in DNA: TGTGCCAGCAGTTTATTGGACCCGATCGCTTTCTTT. It specifies CASSLLDPIAFF.

The V call is TRBV20-1, the J call TRBJ1-5; D possibly corresponds to TRBD1 (5 bases). Germline values: CDR1 DFQATT, CDR2 SNEGSKA (reference sequence). V lost 5 bases, J lost 5 bases, and 22 bases lay in between. The length of the CDR3 is 16 residues. Written as DNA, the CDR3 is TGCAGTGCTCCTCTTCGAGGGACTGGGAGTTATCAGCCCCAGCATTTT. Translated: CSAPLRGTGSYQPQHF.

CDR3 residues: CASSLVQYYEQYF. The DNA for the CDR3 is TGTGCCAGCAGCTTAGTTCAGTACTACGAGCAGTACTTC. The chain joins TRBV11-2 to TRBJ2-7; D is unclear. The germline V gene encodes CDR1 SGHAT and CDR2 FQNNGV. The CDR3 contains 13 residues. V was cut by 1 base and J by 3 bases, with 7 bases left in between.

Remarks on this clonotype: This likely comes from a read error, as the CDR3 has no conserved phenylalanine or tryptophan at its end. The chain combines TRBV27 with TRBJ1-2, with D possibly matching TRBD1 (5 bases). CDR1 and CDR2 from the germline V gene are MNHEY and SMNVEV (reference sequence). Trimming stripped 5 bases from V and 6 bases from J, with 19 bases between. This CDR3 region has 15 residues. The CDR3 loop is CASSQTSGNRHGYTL. The CDR3 DNA follows: TGTGCCAGCAGTCAGACTTCCGGGAACAGGCATGGCTACACCCTC.

This rearrangement joins TRBV19 to TRBJ2-5; 8 nucleotides agree with TRBD1. Trimming at V came to 5 bases and at J to 6 bases, leaving 8 bases not matched to a gene. The CDR3 is 14 amino acids. The V gene's germline CDR1 is LNHDA and CDR2 SQIVND (reference sequence). The CDR3 bases are TGTGCCAGTAGTCTCGCAGGGGGCAGAAAGACCCAGTACTTC. Translated: CASSLAGGRKTQYF.

The chain links TRBV28 to TRBJ1-1; D is uncertain. Trimming left V 3 bases short and J 5 bases short, with 13 bases between. Germline V gives CDR1 MDHEN, CDR2 SYDVKM. The CDR3 loop spans 14 amino acids. The CDR3 sequence: CASSFDQVRTEAFF. The CDR3 bases are TGTGCCAGCAGTTTTGACCAGGTGAGGACTGAAGCTTTCTTT.

This chain joins TRBV30 and TRBJ1-2, with 7 positions matching TRBD1. Per germline, CDR1 GTSNPN and CDR2 SVGIG (reference sequence). This CDR3 spans 17 amino acids. Germline trimming cut 0 bases from V and 9 bases from J; bases unmatched to any gene: 19. The CDR3 protein is CAWSVRYDRANPYSYTF. In DNA form, the CDR3 reads TGTGCCTGGAGTGTAAGATACGACAGGGCGAACCCTTATAGCTACACCTTC.

The table lists this clonotype with a count of one. This chain joins TRBV20-1 and TRBJ2-1, with TRBD2 matching 10 bases. J gave up 0 bases and V 5 bases, and 10 bases lay outside the gene matches. CDR1 is DFQATT, CDR2 SNEGSKA, per germline (reference sequence). This CDR3 is built from 17 residues. CDR3 bases: TGCAGTGCTTTAAGAGGACTAGCGGCGGCCTCCTACAATGAGCAGTTCTTC. It specifies CSALRGLAAASYNEQFF.

This chain connects TRBV9 to TRBJ1-1; a possible D gene is TRBD1 (5 bases). The V end was cut by 7 bases, the J end by 5 bases, with 18 bases between. Germline assignment: CDR1 SGDLS and CDR2 YYNGEE. CDR3 size: 14 residues. In DNA, the CDR3 is TGTGCCAGCGACATCGGGACGTTTGGGACTGAAGCTTTCTTT. Translation gives CASDIGTFGTEAFF.

The chain combines TRBV20-1 with TRBJ1-5; TRBD1 aligns across 7 bases. V was pared by 3 bases and J by 4 bases, with 12 bases of the junction left unmatched. Germline V gene sequence: CDR1 DFQATT, CDR2 SNEGSKA (reference sequence). This CDR3 is 16 amino acids long. The CDR3 DNA follows: TGCAGTGCTAGTTCAATTACCGGGACAGAAAATCAGCCCCAGCATTTT. Translated, it gives CSASSITGTENQPQHF.

V gene TRBV25-1 combines with J gene TRBJ2-2; tentative D call: TRBD2 (5 bases). Germline V lookup: CDR1 MGHDK, CDR2 SYGVNS. Between the trimmed V and J ends, which lost 5 bases and 4 bases, there was a span of 14 bases. This CDR3 is 15 amino acids long. The CDR3 nucleotides are TGTGCCAGCAGTTACGGACTGGGAGTCACCGGGGAGCTGTTTTTT. Protein product: CASSYGLGVTGELFF. The variable domain in full, with the rest retrieved from reference TRBV25-1 and TRBJ2-2, is EADIYQTPRYLVIGTGKKITLECSQTMGHDKMYWYQQDPGMELHLIHYSYGVNSTEKGDLSSESTVSRIRTEHFPLTLESARPSHTSQYLCASSYGLGVTGELFFGEGSRLTVL.

This clonotype turned up a few times. This chain joins TRBV20-1 and TRBJ2-1, with TRBD2 matching over 7 bases. The ends lost 4 bases at V and 2 bases at J; junction bases unmatched: 8. The length of the CDR3 is 15 residues. Germline assignment: CDR1 DFQATT and CDR2 SNEGSKA (reference sequence). The CDR3 protein is CSANHRDYPYNEQFF. CDR3 coding DNA: TGCAGTGCTAACCACCGGGACTACCCCTACAATGAGCAGTTCTTC.

A few counts support this clonotype. The chain is built from TRBV20-1 and TRBJ1-5, with D possibly being TRBD1 (6 bases). The V and J ends lost 4 bases and 1 base respectively, with 14 bases between them. The CDR3 extends over 15 amino acids. Germline loops: CDR1 DFQATT, CDR2 SNEGSKA (reference sequence). CDR3 sequence (DNA): TGCAGTGCTACCCCAACAGGGTGGAGCAATCAGCCCCAGCATTTT. This encodes CSATPTGWSNQPQHF.

This clonotype was seen only a few times. CDR3 DNA: TGCAGTGCTAACGGGGCAGGCATATCCGTCCGGGCCTACGAGCAGTACTTC. It is translated as CSANGAGISVRAYEQYF. The rearrangement joins TRBV20-1 to TRBJ2-7, with D perhaps matching TRBD1 or TRBD2 (5 bases each). The CDR3 has 17 residues. V shed 4 bases and J shed 2 bases, with 24 bases lying between them. Germline loops: CDR1 DFQATT, CDR2 SNEGSKA (reference sequence).

The genes are TRBV19 and TRBJ1-6; no firm D call. Trimming pared 3 bases from V and 7 bases from J, leaving 7 bases between. The CDR3 is 13 amino acids. CDR1 and CDR2 from the germline V gene are LNHDA and SQIVND (reference sequence). The CDR3 region is CASSIGGNSPLHF. Here the CDR3 DNA reads TGTGCCAGTAGTATTGGCGGGAATTCACCCCTCCACTTT.

The chain joins TRBV6-1 to TRBJ1-1; D might be TRBD1 (5 bases). The CDR3 loop spans 14 amino acids. The germline gives CDR1 MNHNS, CDR2 SASEGT. Trimming took off 3 bases at V and 1 base at J, with 9 bases between the two ends. CDR3 coding DNA: TGTGCCAGCAGTGACTTGGGACCGAACACTGAAGCTTTCTTT. Translation gives CASSDLGPNTEAFF.

This rearrangement joins TRBV6-1 to TRBJ2-1; a possible D gene is TRBD2 (5 bases). Trimming shortened V by 2 bases and J by 7 bases, and 18 bases separated the two germline ends. Germline V CDR1 and CDR2: MNHNS, SASEGT. CDR3 length: 16 amino acids. The CDR3 protein is CASSENEGRVANEQFF. For the CDR3, the DNA is TGTGCCAGCAGTGAAAATGAAGGGCGGGTGGCGAATGAGCAGTTCTTC.

CDR3 sequence: CASSQVAGYGYEQYF. CDR3 coding DNA: TGTGCCAGCAGCCAAGTCGCGGGGTATGGCTACGAGCAGTACTTC. The chain is built from TRBV14 and TRBJ2-7; maybe TRBD2 (6 bases). V was cut by 1 base and J by 3 bases, with 13 bases left in between. Germline loops: CDR1 SGHDN, CDR2 FVKESK. The CDR3 totals 15 residues.

This chain joins TRBV12-3 or TRBV12-4 and TRBJ2-7; D is undetermined. The CDR3 runs 12 residues. With 3 bases removed from V and 6 bases from J, the gap between germline ends came to 9 bases. The CDR3 DNA reads TGTGCCAGCAGTTTTTTGATCTCCGAGCAGTACTTC. Its translation is CASSFLISEQYF.

This clonotype was found a few times. V is TRBV6-5 and J is TRBJ1-6, with TRBD1 identical over 7 bases. This CDR3 has 15 residues. CDR1 MNHEY and CDR2 SVGAGI come from the germline V gene. With V trimmed by 2 bases and J by 7 bases, 5 bases remained unmatched. The CDR3 nucleotides read TGTGCCAGCAGTTACGCGACAGGGTTCAATTCACCCCTCCACTTT. Translated, it gives CASSYATGFNSPLHF.

This clonotype occurred a few times. This sequence joins TRBV7-2 and TRBJ2-7; 7 bases match TRBD1. V lost 5 bases to trimming and J lost 0 bases; unmatched junction nucleotides: 7. This CDR3 spans 15 amino acids. Germline CDR1 SGHTA, CDR2 FQGNSA. Here the CDR3 reads CASSPNRGVSYEQYF. DNA for the CDR3: TGTGCCAGCAGCCCTAACAGGGGCGTCTCCTACGAGCAGTACTTC.

This clonotype occurred a few times. For the CDR3, the DNA is TGTGCCAGCAGATTTGGCAGGAGCTCCTATAATTCACCCCTCCACTTT. Its protein is CASRFGRSSYNSPLHF. The rearrangement joins TRBV6-1 to TRBJ1-6, with D uncertain. Per germline, CDR1 MNHNS and CDR2 SASEGT. Trimming removed 6 bases at V and 0 bases at J, with 12 bases between. This CDR3 comprises 16 residues.

This chain links TRBV6-1 with TRBJ1-3; no firm D call. This CDR3 comprises 14 residues. CDR1 and CDR2 from the germline V gene are MNHNS and SASEGT. With 3 bases removed from V and 6 bases from J, the gap between germline ends came to 12 bases. CDR3 DNA sequence: TGTGCCAGCAGTGATTCGGCTGGTACAAACACCATATATTTT. It yields the protein CASSDSAGTNTIYF.

A few counts support this clonotype. This chain connects TRBV4-3 to TRBJ1-2, with TRBD1 matching 9 bases. The CDR3 spans 19 residues. The junction had 20 bases not matched to a gene; V was cut back by 2 bases and J by 7 bases. Germline CDR1 and CDR2: LGHNA and YSLEER. The DNA of the CDR3 is TGCGCCAGCAGCCAAAATTACCGAAAGGGACAGGGATCGGGGTCTGGCTACACCTTC. Its translation: CASSQNYRKGQGSGSGYTF.

V is TRBV28 and J is TRBJ1-2, with TRBD1 matching over 7 bases. This CDR3 comprises 13 residues. Trimming took 6 bases from V and 5 from J; bases not matched to a gene: 6. CDR1 and CDR2 (germline): MDHEN, SYDVKM. Here the CDR3 reads CASSRGQHYGYTF. The DNA of the CDR3 is TGTGCCAGCAGCAGGGGACAGCATTATGGCTACACCTTC.

J is TRBJ1-5 and V is TRBV2; D possibly corresponds to TRBD1 (5 bases). The ends were cut back, 6 bases at V and 0 bases at J, with 12 bases in the middle. From germline, CDR1 is SNHLY and CDR2 FYNNEI. This CDR3 comprises 15 residues. As DNA, the CDR3 is TGTGCCAGCAGGGATGGGACGTATAGCAATCAGCCCCAGCATTTT. Its translation is CASRDGTYSNQPQHF. Full variable domain (outside the CDR3, taken from reference TRBV2 and TRBJ1-5): EPEVTQTPSHQVTQMGQEVILRCVPISNHLYFYWYRQILGQKVEFLVSFYNNEISEKSEIFDDQFSVERPDGSNFTLKIRSTKLEDSAMYFCASRDGTYSNQPQHFGDGTRLSIL.

This chain connects TRBV19 to TRBJ2-3; perhaps TRBD2 as D (5 bases). CDR1 is LNHDA and CDR2 is SQIVND in the germline V gene (reference sequence). This CDR3 has 15 amino acids. V lost 7 bases and J lost 0, with 14 bases in between. CDR3: CASTPGLHSTDTQYF. Here the CDR3 DNA reads TGTGCCAGTACACCAGGACTCCATAGCACAGATACGCAGTATTTT.

The chain is built from TRBV20-1 and TRBJ2-2, with TRBD2 matching over 9 bases. The trim removed 6 bases at V and 1 base at J, leaving 15 bases unmatched. The CDR3 spans 18 residues. Germline V CDR1 and CDR2: DFQATT, SNEGSKA (reference sequence). CDR3 region: CSAAALKRGAMNTGELFF. The CDR3 DNA reads as TGCAGTGCCGCCGCGTTAAAGCGGGGGGCCATGAACACCGGGGAGCTGTTTTTT.

This chain uses TRBV20-1 with TRBJ2-3; 8 bases fit TRBD2. The CDR3 length is 14 residues. With 8 bases clipped from V and 0 bases from J, the junction kept 7 bases outside the gene matches. CDR1 is DFQATT and CDR2 is SNEGSKA in the germline V gene (reference sequence). The CDR3 DNA is TGCAGTACCAACGGGGGGGGGAGCACAGATACGCAGTATTTT. This translates into CSTNGGGSTDTQYF.